This is a list of T cell receptor beta chains from one sample in a study of CD8+ T cells in alopecia areata. Repertoires were generated with immunoSEQ multiplex PCR, while TCRdb's copy carries only in-frame clones and drops some. This table has roughly 3,200 clones, approximately 80% appearing once. The sample consisted of skin, taken at week 24, from a patient treated with tofacitinib. The receptors were sampled from a human donor with alopecia areata. The CDR3 runs from the conserved cysteine through the conserved F or W. D genes are given only for firm matches. Size tells how often a clone was seen (once, few, many) or the class of an expanded clone, and some rows leave it out.

TRBD1,.,TRBV6-6,15,TRBJ1-4,CASSSPETGLGKLFF,TGTGCCAGCAGTTCCCCAGAGACAGGGTTGGGAAAACTGTTTTTT
TRBD2,.,TRBV4-2,17,TRBJ2-5,CASSQDDASGGAETQYF,TGTGCCAGCAGCCAAGACGACGCTAGCGGGGGGGCTGAGACCCAGTACTTC
.,.,TRBV11-2,15,TRBJ2-2,CASSLAKGRDGELFF,TGTGCCAGCAGCTTAGCGAAAGGTCGCGACGGGGAGCTGTTTTTT
.,.,TRBV4-2,15,TRBJ1-6,CASSQDPGPNSPLHF,TGTGCCAGCAGCCAAGATCCCGGGCCGAATTCACCCCTCCACTTT
TRBD1,.,TRBV30,13,TRBJ2-7,CAWSVQGIDEQYF,TGTGCCTGGAGTGTACAGGGGATAGACGAGCAGTACTTC
TRBD2,few,TRBV6-9,16,TRBJ2-3,CASSSRLAGDRDTQYF,TGTGCCAGCAGTTCCAGACTAGCGGGGGACCGGGATACGCAGTATTTT
.,.,TRBV5-5,14,TRBJ1-5,CASGRDDGNQPQHF,TGTGCCAGCGGAAGAGATGATGGCAATCAGCCCCAGCATTTT
.,.,TRBV18,15,TRBJ2-7,CASSTRQGTTYEQYF,TGTGCCAGCTCAACACGACAGGGGACTACCTACGAGCAGTACTTC
.,.,TRBV6-6,12,TRBJ2-7,CASSDYTYEQYF,TGTGCCAGCAGCGACTACACCTACGAGCAGTACTTC
TRBD1,.,TRBV7-2,14,TRBJ2-7,CASKRTGSSYEQYF,TGTGCCAGCAAACGGACAGGGAGCTCCTACGAGCAGTACTTC
.,.,TRBV5-8,14,TRBJ1-2,CASSTTGTNYGYTF,TGTGCCAGCAGCACAACCGGGACCAACTATGGCTACACCTTC
.,.,TRBV19,13,TRBJ1-2,CASNGRGDYGYTF,TGTGCCAGTAACGGCCGGGGGGACTATGGCTACACCTTC
TRBD1,.,TRBV4-2,13,TRBJ1-1,CASSWDREGEAFF,TGTGCCAGCAGCTGGGACAGGGAGGGTGAAGCTTTCTTT
.,.,TRBV7-2,15,TRBJ2-2,CASSLAKGRDGELFF,TGTGCCAGCAGCTTAGCGAAAGGTCGCGACGGGGAGCTGTTTTTT
.,.,TRBV4-1,15,TRBJ2-1,CASSQEGFGRNEQFF,TGCGCCAGCAGCCAAGAGGGGTTTGGACGCAATGAGCAGTTCTTC
.,.,TRBV10-2,12,TRBJ1-1,CASSGGNTEAFF,TGCGCCAGCAGTGGCGGGAACACTGAAGCTTTCTTT
.,.,TRBV7-9,12,TRBJ2-7,CASSLGTAEQYF,TGTGCCAGCAGCTTAGGGACAGCCGAGCAGTACTTC
TRBD1,.,TRBV19,13,TRBJ2-1,CASGQGSVNEQFF,TGTGCCAGTGGACAGGGAAGCGTAAATGAGCAGTTCTTC
.,.,TRBV2,14,TRBJ2-1,CASTERQYDNEQFF,TGTGCCAGCACAGAGCGACAGTACGACAATGAGCAGTTCTTC
.,.,TRBV5-6,13,TRBJ1-5,CASSVGGAGPQHF,TGTGCCAGCAGTGTAGGGGGGGCCGGGCCCCAGCATTTT
.,.,TRBV4-1,14,TRBJ2-5,CASSQGLREETQYF,TGCGCCAGCAGCCAAGGCCTCAGGGAAGAGACCCAGTACTTC
.,.,TRBV4-1,16,TRBJ1-5,CASSQTRGGSGQPQHF,TGCGCCAGCAGCCAAACCCGGGGGGGGTCGGGTCAGCCCCAGCATTTT
.,once,TRBV7-2,13,TRBJ2-7,CASSRIDWGEQYF,TGTGCCAGCAGTCGCATCGACTGGGGGGAGCAGTACTTC
.,.,TRBV4-3,15,TRBJ1-2,CASSQDRAGSYGYTF,TGCGCCAGCAGCCAAGATCGGGCCGGCTCCTATGGCTACACCTTC
.,.,TRBV2,12,TRBJ2-7,CASIAGGSEQYF,TGTGCCAGCATCGCCGGAGGGAGCGAGCAGTACTTC
.,.,TRBV15,13,TRBJ1-1,CATRSTLGTEAFF,TGTGCCACCAGATCCACCTTGGGGACTGAAGCTTTCTTT
.,.,TRBV19,13,TRBJ2-2,CASSFRVAGELFF,TGTGCCAGTAGTTTCAGGGTTGCCGGGGAGCTGTTTTTT
.,.,TRBV6-6,15,TRBJ2-7,CASLSGRVGYYEQYF,TGTGCCAGTTTATCTGGCAGGGTCGGATATTACGAGCAGTACTTC
TRBD1,.,TRBV13,17,TRBJ2-5,CASSPPTGGFGEETQYF,TGTGCCAGCAGCCCTCCTACAGGGGGATTCGGGGAGGAGACCCAGTACTTC
TRBD2,.,TRBV7-9,16,TRBJ2-7,CASSLMKTSGEYEQYF,TGTGCCAGCAGCTTAATGAAGACTAGCGGGGAATACGAGCAGTACTTC
.,.,TRBV2,12,TRBJ2-5,CAARGNGETQYF,TGTGCAGCGCGAGGAAACGGGGAGACCCAGTACTTC
.,.,TRBV18,13,TRBJ1-2,CASSPGPYYGYTF,TGTGCCAGCTCACCAGGACCGTACTATGGCTACACCTTC
.,.,TRBV30,12,TRBJ2-7,CAWSVGVDEQYF,TGTGCCTGGAGTGTAGGAGTGGACGAGCAGTACTTC
.,.,TRBV12-2,16,TRBJ1-3,CASRRELDSSGNTIYF,TGTGCAAGTCGCCGCGAGCTGGACAGCTCTGGAAACACCATATATTTT
.,.,TRBV7-2,14,TRBJ2-3,CASSYGQALDTQYF,TGTGCCAGCAGCTACGGACAAGCATTAGATACGCAGTATTTT
.,few,TRBV15,17,TRBJ2-4,CATSRGVQGLAKNIQYF,TGTGCCACCAGCAGGGGAGTCCAGGGCCTAGCCAAAAACATTCAGTACTTC
TRBD1,.,TRBV5-1,14,TRBJ1-2,CASSLDRGQDGYTF,TGCGCCAGCAGTCTAGACAGGGGGCAAGATGGCTACACCTTC
TRBD2,.,TRBV10-1,18,TRBJ2-1,CASSEYSPWTSGYNEQFF,TGCGCCAGCAGTGAGTACTCCCCATGGACTAGCGGCTACAATGAGCAGTTCTTC
TRBD1,once,TRBV28,13,TRBJ1-1,CASSAATGAEAFF,TGTGCCAGCAGTGCCGCGACAGGGGCAGAAGCTTTCTTT
.,few,TRBV27,15,TRBJ2-7,CASSRRGGLAYEQYF,TGTGCCAGCAGCCGAAGGGGAGGTCTCGCCTACGAGCAGTACTTC
.,.,TRBV5-5,13,TRBJ1-1,CASSAGWNTEAFF,TGTGCCAGCAGCGCCGGATGGAACACTGAAGCTTTCTTT
.,.,TRBV2,16,TRBJ2-1,CASSRRGTMFVTEQFF,TGTGCCAGCTCCAGGAGGGGGACTATGTTCGTCACTGAGCAGTTCTTC
.,.,TRBV7-2,15,TRBJ2-3,CASSSLTRVADTQYF,TGTGCCAGCAGCTCCCTGACGCGAGTAGCAGATACGCAGTATTTT
.,.,TRBV5-5,14,TRBJ2-1,CASSLADPYNEQFF,TGTGCCAGCAGCTTGGCCGACCCCTACAATGAGCAGTTCTTC
TRBD1,.,TRBV29-1,16,TRBJ1-2,CSVDIGGTGGFYGYTF,TGCAGCGTGGATATTGGAGGGACAGGGGGCTTCTATGGCTACACCTTC
.,.,TRBV6-5,13,TRBJ2-5,CASSPEFAETQYF,TGTGCCAGCAGTCCCGAGTTTGCCGAGACCCAGTACTTC
TRBD2,.,TRBV7-2,16,TRBJ2-3,CASSPMASGGSDTQYF,TGTGCCAGCAGCCCAATGGCCAGCGGGGGGTCAGATACGCAGTATTTT
.,.,TRBV7-6,14,TRBJ2-3,CASSLSGGWNTQYF,TGTGCCAGCAGCTTAAGTGGAGGGTGGAATACGCAGTATTTT